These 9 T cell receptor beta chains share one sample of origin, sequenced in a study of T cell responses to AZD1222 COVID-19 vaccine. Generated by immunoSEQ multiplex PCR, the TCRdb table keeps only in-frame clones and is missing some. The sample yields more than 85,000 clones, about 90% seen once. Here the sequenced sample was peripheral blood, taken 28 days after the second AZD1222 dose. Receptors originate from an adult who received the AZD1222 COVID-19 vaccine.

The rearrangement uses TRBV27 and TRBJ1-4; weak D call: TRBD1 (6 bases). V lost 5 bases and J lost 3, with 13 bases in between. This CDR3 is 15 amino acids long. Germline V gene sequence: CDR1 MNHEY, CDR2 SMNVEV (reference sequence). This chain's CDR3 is CASSPWGQSNEKLFF. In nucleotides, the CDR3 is TGTGCCAGCAGTCCCTGGGGGCAGTCTAATGAAAAACTGTTTTTT.

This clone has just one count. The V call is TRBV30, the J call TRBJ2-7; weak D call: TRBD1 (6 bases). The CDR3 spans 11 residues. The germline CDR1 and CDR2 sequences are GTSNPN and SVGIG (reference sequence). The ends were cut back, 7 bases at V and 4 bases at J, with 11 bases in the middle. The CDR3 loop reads CALEQGYEQYF. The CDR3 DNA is TGTGCCTTGGAGCAGGGGTACGAGCAGTACTTC.

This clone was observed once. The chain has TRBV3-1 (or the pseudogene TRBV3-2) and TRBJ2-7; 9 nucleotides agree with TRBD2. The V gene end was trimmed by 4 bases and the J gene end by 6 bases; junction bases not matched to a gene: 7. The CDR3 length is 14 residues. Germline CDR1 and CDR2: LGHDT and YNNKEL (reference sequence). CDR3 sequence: CASSPGLARGEQYF. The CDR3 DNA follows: TGTGCCAGCAGCCCCGGACTAGCGCGAGGCGAGCAGTACTTC.

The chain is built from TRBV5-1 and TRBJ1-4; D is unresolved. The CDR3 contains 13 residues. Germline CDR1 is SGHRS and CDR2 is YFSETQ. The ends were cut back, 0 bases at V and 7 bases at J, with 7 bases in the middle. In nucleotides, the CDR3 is TGCGCCAGCAGCTTGGTTACGGGTGAAAAACTGTTTTTT. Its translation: CASSLVTGEKLFF.

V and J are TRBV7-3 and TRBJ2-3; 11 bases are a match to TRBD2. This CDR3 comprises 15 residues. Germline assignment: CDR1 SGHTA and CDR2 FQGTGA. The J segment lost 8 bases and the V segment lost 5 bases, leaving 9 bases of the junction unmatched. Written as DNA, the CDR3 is TGTGCCAGCAGCCCCATAGCGGGGGGGCCGGTTACGCAGTATTTT. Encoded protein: CASSPIAGGPVTQYF.

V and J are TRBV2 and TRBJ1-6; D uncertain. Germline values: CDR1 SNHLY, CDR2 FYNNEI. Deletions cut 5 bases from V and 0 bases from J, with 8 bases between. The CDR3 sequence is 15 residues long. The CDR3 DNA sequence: TGTGCCAGCAGTCGTGGCAGCTCCTATAATTCACCCCTCCACTTT. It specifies CASSRGSSYNSPLHF.

The CDR3 loop reads CASSHAGTVNQPQHF. CDR3 DNA sequence: TGCGCCAGCAGCCATGCTGGGACAGTCAATCAGCCCCAGCATTTT. The V and J genes are TRBV4-1 and TRBJ1-5, with 7 nucleotides matching TRBD1. Germline CDR1 reads MGHRA; CDR2 reads YSYEKL. The ends lost 3 bases at V and 3 bases at J; junction bases unmatched: 5. The CDR3 has 15 residues.

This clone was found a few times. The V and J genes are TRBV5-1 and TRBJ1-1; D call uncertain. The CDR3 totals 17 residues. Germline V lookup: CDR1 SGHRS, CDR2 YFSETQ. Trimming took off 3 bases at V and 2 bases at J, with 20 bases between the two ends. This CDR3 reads CASSYLNQAGVNTEAFF. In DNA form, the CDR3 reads TGCGCCAGCAGCTACCTAAACCAGGCAGGAGTTAACACTGAAGCTTTCTTT.

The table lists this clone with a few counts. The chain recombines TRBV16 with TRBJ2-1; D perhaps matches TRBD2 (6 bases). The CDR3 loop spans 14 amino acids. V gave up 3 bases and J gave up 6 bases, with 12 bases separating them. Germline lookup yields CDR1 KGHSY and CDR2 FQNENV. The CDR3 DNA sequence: TGTGCCAGCAGCCATGACCGGGGAGGCAATGAGCAGTTCTTC. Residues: CASSHDRGGNEQFF. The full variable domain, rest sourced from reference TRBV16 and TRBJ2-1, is GEEVAQTPKHLVRGEGQKAKLYCAPIKGHSYVFWYQQVLKNEFKFLISFQNENVFDETGMPKERFSAKCLPNSPCSLEIQATKLEDSAVYFCASSHDRGGNEQFFGPGTRLTVL.